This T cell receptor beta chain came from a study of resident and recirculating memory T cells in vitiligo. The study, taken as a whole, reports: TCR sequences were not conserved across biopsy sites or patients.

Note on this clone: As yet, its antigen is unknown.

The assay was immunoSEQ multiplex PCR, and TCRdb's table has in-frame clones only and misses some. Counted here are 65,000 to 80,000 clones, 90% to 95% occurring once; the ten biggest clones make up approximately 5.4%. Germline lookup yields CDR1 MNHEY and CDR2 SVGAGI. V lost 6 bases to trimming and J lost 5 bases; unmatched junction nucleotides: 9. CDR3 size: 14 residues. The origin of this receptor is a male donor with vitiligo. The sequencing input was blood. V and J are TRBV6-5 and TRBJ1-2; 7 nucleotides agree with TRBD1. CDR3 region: CASSRTGRGYGYTF. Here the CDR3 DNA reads TGTGCCAGCAGCCGGACAGGCCGAGGTTATGGCTACACCTTC.